This T cell receptor (beta chain) is from a study of T cell repertoires in cytomegalovirus infection. Study information: CMV infection together with matching HLA type was indicated by public TCR beta signatures.

TCRdb fed the reads into MiXCR, producing one record per CDR3 protein. The sample carries around 130,000 distinct CDR3 sequences, 24% recorded once. This clonotype was found many times. The antigen is not known. General observations from the study: Dominant in the ex vivo response were TCR beta clonotypes restricted by HLA-C and specific for CMV. Based on cumulative public TCR beta family frequency, carriers of CMV plus the relevant HLA were identified.

The source material was PBMCs, sequenced either directly or after in vitro stimulation (not recorded which). This clonotype originated in a human donor in good health (CMV status not recorded). Some clones in this sample may be carry-over from other donors' samples.

The CDR3 DNA is TGTGCCAGCAGCCTGATAACAAAAACGCAAGAGACCCAGTACTTC. Translated: CASSLITKTQETQYF. V and J are TRBV7-6 and TRBJ2-5; no reliable D call. Trimming took 5 bases from V and 2 from J, leaving 15 bases between them. Germline lookup yields CDR1 SGHVS and CDR2 FNYEAQ. The CDR3 is 15 residues long.